The next 14 T cell receptor beta chains were all read from a single sample in a study of CD8 T cells in Susac syndrome. An input of about 0.5 to 1 ug of RNA was subjected to reverse transcription using random hexamers. TCRdb re-called the immunoSEQ multiplex PCR reads through MiXCR, storing one row per CDR3 protein. The data contain 150,000 to 200,000 distinct CDR3 sequences, more than 85% of them singletons. Specimen: CD8+ T cells from PBMCs. The receptors shown here come from a human donor with Susac syndrome.

The V and J genes are TRBV10-3 and TRBJ2-6; D gene ambiguous. This CDR3 has 16 amino acids. Trimming took off 0 bases at V and 0 bases at J, with 6 bases between the two ends. CDR1 and CDR2 from the germline V gene are ENHRY and SYGVKD. DNA of the CDR3: TGTGCCATCAGTGAGTCTGGGGTCTCTGGGGCCAACGTCCTGACTTTC. As protein: CAISESGVSGANVLTF.

The CDR3 here is CASSPDTINEQFF. CDR3 sequence (DNA): TGTGCCAGCAGCCCCGACACTATCAATGAGCAGTTCTTC. The V gene is TRBV14, the J gene TRBJ2-1, with D unclear. The CDR3 contains 13 residues. Trimming shortened V by 4 bases and J by 6 bases, and 10 bases separated the two germline ends. Germline CDR1 reads SGHDN; CDR2 reads FVKESK.

CDR3 in DNA: TGCGCCAGCAGCCAAGATCCGGGGGTAGGCAATCAGCCCCAGCATTTT. It codes for CASSQDPGVGNQPQHF. The chain couples TRBV4-1 to TRBJ1-5; D might be TRBD1 (5 bases). V lost 0 bases and J lost 2, with 11 bases in between. Per the germline V gene, CDR1 is MGHRA and CDR2 is YSYEKL. The CDR3 runs to 16 residues.

This clonotype appeared a single time. CDR3 residues: CASSQEGLGDYGYTF. CDR3 DNA: TGTGCCAGCAGCCAAGAAGGACTGGGGGATTATGGCTACACCTTC. This rearrangement joins TRBV3-1 to TRBJ1-2; D is possibly TRBD1 (5 bases). The CDR3 sequence is 15 residues long. Germline V lookup: CDR1 LGHDT, CDR2 YNNKEL (reference sequence). Trimming cost V 0 bases and J 5 bases, with 13 bases left between them.

This chain uses TRBV28 with TRBJ2-5; D is perhaps TRBD1 or TRBD2 (5 bases each). V was clipped by 7 bases and J by 5 bases, with 20 bases between them. CDR1 and CDR2 from the germline V gene are MDHEN and SYDVKM. This CDR3 has 15 residues. CDR3 DNA: TGTGCCAGCAATCCGAGGGGAACTGATGGTGAGACCCAGTACTTC. It codes for CASNPRGTDGETQYF.

The chain has TRBV7-9 and TRBJ2-7, with D unresolved. The germline gives CDR1 SEHNR, CDR2 FQNEAQ (reference sequence). The CDR3 runs 14 residues. Trimming removed 5 bases from V and 1 base from J, with 12 bases in between. The CDR3, as DNA: TGTGCCAGCAGCCGAGAAATAAGTTCCTACGAGCAGTACTTC. Protein: CASSREISSYEQYF.

V is TRBV13 and J is TRBJ1-3; D gene uncertain. The germline V gene has CDR1 PRHDT and CDR2 FYEKMQ (reference sequence). Trimming left V 5 bases short and J 3 bases short, with 5 bases between. The CDR3 extends over 12 amino acids. This chain's CDR3 is CASSTSGNTIYF. The CDR3 DNA reads TGTGCCAGCAGCACCAGTGGAAACACCATATATTTT.

The V gene is TRBV11-2, the J gene TRBJ2-4; no clear D. Trimming took 5 bases from V and 0 from J, leaving 11 bases between them. Germline V CDR1 and CDR2: SGHAT, FQNNGV. The CDR3 runs 15 residues. The CDR3 loop is CASSPTFVAKNIQYF. The CDR3 DNA follows: TGTGCCAGCAGCCCGACCTTCGTAGCCAAAAACATTCAGTACTTC.

J is TRBJ2-7 and V is TRBV20-1, with a tentative D call TRBD2 (6 bases). This CDR3 has 14 residues. Trimming pared 1 base from V and 7 bases from J, leaving 17 bases between. Germline CDR1 reads DFQATT; CDR2 reads SNEGSKA (reference sequence). CDR3 DNA sequence: TGCAGTGCTAGAGTTCCGCGGGAATCGGGGGAGCAGTACTTC. The encoded protein is CSARVPRESGEQYF.

The chain recombines TRBV19 with TRBJ2-7, with no clear D. V lost 10 bases and J 3 bases, leaving 10 bases between the germline ends. The V gene's germline CDR1 is LNHDA and CDR2 SQIVND (reference sequence). CDR3 length equals 11 residues. The CDR3, as DNA: TGTGCCACCGCAAGAGGCTACGAGCAGTACTTC. Translated, it gives CATARGYEQYF. Full variable domain (rest looked up from reference TRBV19 and TRBJ2-7): DGGITQSPKYLFRKEGQNVTLSCEQNLNHDAMYWYRQDPGQGLRLIYYSQIVNDFQKGDIAEGYSVSREKKESFPLTVTSAQKNPTAFYLCATARGYEQYFGPGTRLTVT.

V usage is TRBV5-1 and J usage is TRBJ2-1; no clear D gene. CDR1 and CDR2 from the germline V gene are SGHRS and YFSETQ. CDR3 length: 13 amino acids. V was trimmed by 5 bases and J by 3 bases, leaving 9 bases between them. The CDR3: CASSKDSYNEQFF. CDR3 nucleotide sequence: TGCGCCAGCAGTAAGGATAGCTACAATGAGCAGTTCTTC.

V and J are TRBV7-9 and TRBJ2-5; 7 positions match TRBD1. The CDR3 is 14 residues long. Germline CDR1 SEHNR, CDR2 FQNEAQ (reference sequence). V trimming: 3 bases; J trimming: 3 bases; junction bases outside the gene matches: 4. The CDR3 loop reads CASSFQDREETQYF. Written as DNA, the CDR3 is TGTGCCAGCAGCTTCCAAGACAGGGAAGAGACCCAGTACTTC.

The chain uses TRBV20-1 and TRBJ2-3; tentative D call: TRBD1 (6 bases). CDR1 is DFQATT, CDR2 SNEGSKA, per germline (reference sequence). Trimming pared 0 bases from V and 2 bases from J, leaving 15 bases between. The CDR3 contains 16 residues. This chain's CDR3 is CSARDLRGTITDTQYF. The CDR3, as DNA: TGCAGTGCTAGAGATCTCCGTGGGACAATCACAGATACGCAGTATTTT.

The chain carries TRBV20-1 and TRBJ2-5; 10 bases are a match to TRBD2. CDR1 is DFQATT, CDR2 SNEGSKA, per germline (reference sequence). CDR3 length: 15 residues. After removal of 4 bases from V and 2 bases from J, the junction contained 7 bases not matched to a gene. CDR3 sequence reads: CSATSGGEIQETQYF. In DNA form, the CDR3 reads TGCAGTGCTACGAGCGGGGGGGAGATACAAGAGACCCAGTACTTC.